The clone carrying this T cell receptor (beta chain) was picked up one time. A read error may produce the germline difference seen at one junction end. The data derive from a study of CD4 and CD8 cells across lung adenocarcinoma regions. The CDR3 spans 18 residues. Using its own MiXCR run on the PCR reads, TCRdb lists one record per CDR3 protein. Of some 20,000 distinct CDR3 sequences in the sample, 50% to 55% were seen once. Sequenced material: CD8+ T cells from the center of a lung tumor. The receptor was derived from a female donor with lung adenocarcinoma. The CD4 and CD8 labels of this study may be unreliable. The rearrangement links TRBV12-3 or TRBV12-4 to TRBJ2-3, with D tentatively TRBD2 (5 bases). The CDR3 here is CASSFRGSGLTAKDIQYF. DNA of the CDR3: TGTGCCAGCAGTTTTCGTGGGTCGGGGTTGACTGCCAAAGATATTCAGTACTTT.